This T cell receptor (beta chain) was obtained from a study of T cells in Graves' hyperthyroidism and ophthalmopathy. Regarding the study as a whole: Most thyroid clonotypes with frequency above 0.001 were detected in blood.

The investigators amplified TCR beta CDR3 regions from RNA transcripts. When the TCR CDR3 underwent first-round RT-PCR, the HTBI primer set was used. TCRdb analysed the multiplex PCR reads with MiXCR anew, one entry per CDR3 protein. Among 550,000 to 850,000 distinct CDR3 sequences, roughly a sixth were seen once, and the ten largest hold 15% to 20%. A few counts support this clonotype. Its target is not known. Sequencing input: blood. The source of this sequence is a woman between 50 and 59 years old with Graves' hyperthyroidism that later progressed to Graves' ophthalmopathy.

DNA of the CDR3: TGCAGTGCTAGAGATCGAGGACAGGGGCAAGAGACCCAGTACTTC. Its protein is CSARDRGQGQETQYF. This rearrangement joins TRBV20-1 to TRBJ2-5; 9 bases align to TRBD1. CDR1 and CDR2 (germline): DFQATT, SNEGSKA (reference sequence). The CDR3 length is 15 residues. V lost 0 bases, J lost 2 bases, and 4 bases stayed unmatched.